These 29 T cell receptor beta chains share one sample of origin, sequenced in a study of beta chain features in type 1 diabetes. The isolated RNA, all of it, was reverse transcribed, so expressed TCRB transcripts were what got sequenced. The table came from immunoSEQ multiplex PCR; TCRdb's copy has only in-frame clones and leaves some out. The table lists under 450,000 clones, around 13% of them singletons. The source material was naive CD4+ T cells from blood. These receptors were obtained from a man aged 25 to 45 in good health.

Comment on this clone: Other DNA sequences in this specimen translate into the identical CDR3. V usage is TRBV20-1 and J usage is TRBJ2-3; D is ambiguous. The germline V and J ends were trimmed by 5 bases and 2 bases, with 5 bases remaining between them. Germline CDR1 DFQATT, CDR2 SNEGSKA (reference sequence). The CDR3 covers 11 residues. CDR3 region: CSALNTDTQYF. The CDR3 region has the DNA TGCAGTGCTCTAAACACAGATACGCAGTATTTT.

This clone was picked up a small number of times. This chain joins TRBV28 and TRBJ2-1; D is unclear. CDR1 and CDR2 (germline): MDHEN, SYDVKM. The V and J ends lost 6 bases and 8 bases respectively, with 17 bases between them. The CDR3 contains 14 residues. The CDR3 loop reads CASSPLNSPHEQFF. The CDR3 nucleotides are TGTGCCAGCAGCCCGCTTAATTCACCCCATGAGCAGTTCTTC. The full variable domain, completed using reference TRBV28 and TRBJ2-1, is DVKVTQSSRYLVKRTGEKVFLECVQDMDHENMFWYRQDPGLGLRLIYFSYDVKMKEKGDIPEGYSVSREKKERFSLILESASTNQTSMYLCASSPLNSPHEQFFGPGTRLTVL.

This clone was detected a few times. The V and J genes are TRBV5-8 and TRBJ1-2; no clear D gene. The CDR3 is made up of 13 amino acids. Germline assignment: CDR1 SGHTS and CDR2 YDEGEE. The germline V and J ends were trimmed by 4 bases and 7 bases, with 14 bases remaining between them. CDR3: CASSTIRAGGYTF. CDR3 in DNA: TGTGCCAGCAGCACGATCCGGGCCGGTGGCTACACCTTC. The full variable domain, its missing parts supplied by reference TRBV5-8 and TRBJ1-2, is EAGVTQSPTHLIKTRGQQATLRCSPISGHTSVYWYQQALGLGLQFLLWYDEGEERNRGNFPPRFSGRQFPNYSSELNVNALELEDSALYLCASSTIRAGGYTFGSGTRLTVV.

This clone was detected a few times. This chain connects TRBV30 to TRBJ2-2, with TRBD1 matching 7 bases. Germline assignment: CDR1 GTSNPN and CDR2 SVGIG (reference sequence). Trimming at V came to 4 bases and at J to 3 bases, leaving 2 bases not matched to a gene. CDR3 length: 13 residues. In DNA form, the CDR3 reads TGTGCCTGGATTACAGGGGACACCGGGGAGCTGTTTTTT. This encodes CAWITGDTGELFF.

V usage is TRBV5-6 and J usage is TRBJ2-3, with D possibly TRBD2 on 6 matching bases. The CDR3 contains 14 residues. The V and J ends lost 4 bases and 3 bases respectively, with 12 bases between them. Germline CDR1 and CDR2: SGHDT and YYEEEE. DNA of the CDR3: TGTGCCAGCAGCCTCGGGACTTTTACAGATACGCAGTATTTT. It translates to CASSLGTFTDTQYF. Full variable domain (missing parts from reference TRBV5-6 and TRBJ2-3): DAGVTQSPTHLIKTRGQQVTLRCSPKSGHDTVSWYQQALGQGPQFIFQYYEEEERQRGNFPDRFSGHQFPNYSSELNVNALLLGDSALYLCASSLGTFTDTQYFGPGTRLTVL.

The rearrangement joins TRBV7-9 to TRBJ1-2; 8 positions agree with TRBD1. Germline assignment: CDR1 SEHNR and CDR2 FQNEAQ (reference sequence). Germline trimming cut 5 bases from V and 14 bases from J; bases unmatched to any gene: 10. The CDR3 is 12 amino acids. The CDR3 reads CASSDQDRAATF. The CDR3 DNA reads as TGTGCCAGCAGCGATCAGGACAGGGCCGCGACCTTC.

This clone appeared a few times. The chain recombines TRBV7-2 with TRBJ1-1; D gene uncertain. Germline V gene lookup returns CDR1 SGHTA and CDR2 FQGNSA. The CDR3 is 14 amino acids. V was shortened by 6 bases and J by 1 base, with 12 bases between the two germline ends. The CDR3: CASRRGRENTEAFF. CDR3 DNA sequence: TGTGCCAGCAGGCGCGGACGGGAGAACACTGAAGCTTTCTTT.

This chain connects TRBV18 to TRBJ2-5; D gene unclear. The CDR3 length is 13 residues. The germline V gene encodes CDR1 KGHSH and CDR2 LQKENI. V was clipped by 2 bases and J by 5 bases, with 9 bases between them. The CDR3 is CASSPEIWETQYF. The CDR3 bases are TGTGCCAGCTCACCAGAGATTTGGGAGACCCAGTACTTC.

The chain combines TRBV6-1 with TRBJ2-7; D gene unclear. This CDR3 has 12 amino acids. With 7 bases removed from V and 4 bases from J, the gap between germline ends came to 11 bases. Germline values: CDR1 MNHNS, CDR2 SASEGT. The CDR3 here is CASTREGYEQYV. CDR3 in DNA: TGTGCCAGCACCAGAGAAGGGTACGAGCAGTACGTC.

This clone was seen only a few times. The rearrangement uses TRBV4-1 and TRBJ1-2, with D hard to call. Trimming pared 0 bases from V and 5 bases from J, leaving 7 bases between. Germline-derived CDR1 and CDR2 are MGHRA and YSYEKL. The CDR3 is 13 amino acids. The CDR3 loop is CASSQEGAYGYTF. For the CDR3, the DNA is TGCGCCAGCAGCCAAGAGGGCGCTTATGGCTACACCTTC.

In this sample, this clone turned up a few times. The chain carries TRBV4-3 and TRBJ2-2, with a possible D match to TRBD1 (6 bases). V shed 4 bases and J shed 4 bases, with 13 bases lying between them. CDR3 length equals 15 residues. Germline V lookup: CDR1 LGHNA, CDR2 YSLEER. CDR3 protein: CASSPGTSTTGELFF. The CDR3 DNA reads TGCGCCAGCAGCCCGGGGACATCTACCACCGGGGAGCTGTTTTTT.

The V call is TRBV7-2, the J call TRBJ2-7; D may match TRBD1 or TRBD2 (6 bases each). CDR3 length: 13 residues. Germline values: CDR1 SGHTA, CDR2 FQGNSA. The germline V and J ends were trimmed by 0 bases and 7 bases, with 10 bases remaining between them. Written as DNA, the CDR3 is TGTGCCAGCAGCTTAGCGGGGGGCCGAGAGCAGTACTTC. It yields the protein CASSLAGGREQYF.

The V gene is TRBV7-9, the J gene TRBJ2-3, with 8 bases lining up with TRBD2. Germline V gene lookup returns CDR1 SEHNR and CDR2 FQNEAQ (reference sequence). V lost 3 bases, J lost 1 base, and 12 bases stayed unmatched. The CDR3 has 18 amino acids. The CDR3 here is CASSFKNLGLDRTDTQYF. CDR3 in DNA: TGTGCCAGCAGCTTCAAGAACCTGGGACTAGATCGCACAGATACGCAGTATTTT.

V and J are TRBV27 and TRBJ2-1, with 8 bases that match TRBD2. J lost 5 bases, V lost 6 bases, and 3 bases had no gene match. CDR3 length equals 13 residues. Per the germline V gene, CDR1 is MNHEY and CDR2 is SMNVEV (reference sequence). CDR3 region: CASRIAGNNEQFF. Written as DNA, the CDR3 is TGTGCCAGCAGGATAGCGGGGAACAATGAGCAGTTCTTC.

The gene calls are TRBV27 and TRBJ2-1; 9 bases are shared with TRBD1. The germline CDR1 and CDR2 sequences are MNHEY and SMNVEV (reference sequence). The junction had 3 bases not matched to a gene; V was cut back by 4 bases and J by 8 bases. The CDR3 has 13 residues. The CDR3 DNA sequence: TGTGCCAGCAGTTACAGGGGGCCATATGAGCAGTTCTTC. Its protein product is CASSYRGPYEQFF.

The chain links TRBV7-2 to TRBJ1-5, with 7 bases identical to TRBD1. CDR3 size: 19 residues. Looked up from germline, CDR1 is SGHTA and CDR2 is FQGNSA. Unmatched junction bases numbered 13, after V lost 2 bases and J lost 0 bases. DNA of the CDR3: TGTGCCAGCAGCTTATATCACCGGGACAGCGAATATAGCAATCAGCCCCAGCATTTT. Translated, it gives CASSLYHRDSEYSNQPQHF.

In this sample, this clone turned up a few times. The rearrangement joins TRBV5-1 to TRBJ2-1; 8 positions agree with TRBD1. The CDR3 loop spans 15 amino acids. The J segment lost 5 bases and the V segment lost 2 bases, leaving 6 bases of the junction unmatched. Germline V CDR1 and CDR2: SGHRS, YFSETQ. CDR3 loop: CASSFRDRRDNEQFF. For the CDR3, the DNA is TGCGCCAGCAGCTTCCGGGACAGGAGAGACAATGAGCAGTTCTTC.

Points on this clone: This CDR3 is also generated by other DNA sequences in the sample. J is TRBJ1-5 and V is TRBV2; D is ambiguous. Germline CDR1 and CDR2: SNHLY and FYNNEI. The CDR3 is 13 amino acids. V was cut by 4 bases and J by 1 base, with 5 bases left in between. For the CDR3, the DNA is TGTGCCAGCAGTGTTGAGAGCAATCAGCCCCAGCATTTT. It translates to CASSVESNQPQHF.

V is TRBV27 and J is TRBJ2-7; no clear D. V was shortened by 6 bases and J by 2 bases, with 14 bases between the two germline ends. The CDR3 sequence is 14 residues long. In germline, CDR1 is MNHEY, CDR2 SMNVEV (reference sequence). CDR3 in amino acids: CASSPDRSAYEQYF. The CDR3 nucleotides read TGTGCCAGCAGCCCAGATCGGAGCGCCTACGAGCAGTACTTC.

This clone was counted only a few times. The V call is TRBV9, the J call TRBJ2-2, with D unclear. This CDR3 spans 12 amino acids. The germline gives CDR1 SGDLS, CDR2 YYNGEE. With 6 bases removed from V and 0 bases from J, the gap between germline ends came to 3 bases. The CDR3 DNA sequence: TGTGCCAGCACCACGAACACCGGGGAGCTGTTTTTT. This sequence encodes CASTTNTGELFF.

This clone was seen a few times. This chain uses TRBV9 with TRBJ2-1; no definite D call. The V gene's germline CDR1 is SGDLS and CDR2 YYNGEE. This CDR3 is 14 amino acids long. Between the trimmed V and J ends, which lost 2 bases and 6 bases, there was a span of 12 bases. CDR3 amino acids: CASSVSTAPNEQFF. DNA for the CDR3: TGTGCCAGCAGCGTGTCCACGGCCCCCAATGAGCAGTTCTTC.

The chain links TRBV19 to TRBJ2-3; no clear D gene. The V end lost 7 bases, the J end lost 0 bases, and 8 bases lay between the germline ends. CDR1 and CDR2 (germline): LNHDA, SQIVND (reference sequence). This CDR3 region has 13 residues. In DNA, the CDR3 is TGTGCCAGTACGGCAGGTAGCACAGATACGCAGTATTTT. Its translation: CASTAGSTDTQYF.

The count of this clone is one. The CDR3 DNA reads as TGTGCCAGCAGCTTAGCGACTAGCGGGAGGGTTGGGACCCAGTACTTC. Its protein product is CASSLATSGRVGTQYF. This sequence joins TRBV7-2 and TRBJ2-5; 14 positions match TRBD2. Germline loops: CDR1 SGHTA, CDR2 FQGNSA. V was pared by 0 bases and J by 7 bases, with 4 bases of the junction left unmatched. The CDR3 is made up of 16 amino acids.

This clone was detected a few times. This chain links TRBV4-2 with TRBJ1-3, with 7 bases fitting TRBD1. Looked up from germline, CDR1 is LGHNA and CDR2 is YNFKEQ. The ends lost 4 bases at V and 0 bases at J; junction bases unmatched: 9. CDR3 length: 17 amino acids. The CDR3 DNA follows: TGTGCCAGCAGCCCGAGAGGGGGCTTGCCCTCTGGAAACACCATATATTTT. Translated: CASSPRGGLPSGNTIYF.

This clone was counted only a few times. V and J are TRBV29-1 and TRBJ1-6; TRBD1 matches at 9 bases. The ends lost 6 bases at V and 5 bases at J; junction bases unmatched: 5. This CDR3 has 14 residues. CDR1 and CDR2 (germline): SQVTM, ANQGSEA. CDR3 sequence reads: CSVTGTGNNSPLHF. In DNA form, the CDR3 reads TGCAGCGTAACCGGGACAGGGAATAATTCACCCCTCCACTTT.

This clone came up a few times. CDR3 sequence (DNA): TGTGCCACCAGCAGAGATAGGGCAGGAAATTCACCCCTCCACTTT. Its translation: CATSRDRAGNSPLHF. The chain couples TRBV15 to TRBJ1-6; D is unclear. The ends were cut back, 0 bases at V and 7 bases at J, with 10 bases in the middle. The CDR3 is 15 amino acids. Germline-derived CDR1 and CDR2 are LNHNV and YYDKDF (reference sequence). Looking up the rest from reference TRBV15 and TRBJ1-6 gives the full variable domain: DAMVIQNPRYQVTQFGKPVTLSCSQTLNHNVMYWYQQKSSQAPKLLFHYYDKDFNNEADTPDNFQSRRPNTSFCFLDIRSPGLGDTAMYLCATSRDRAGNSPLHFGNGTRLTVT.

This clone has a handful of counts. The chain joins TRBV5-4 to TRBJ2-7, with D perhaps TRBD2 (7 bases). The CDR3 sequence is 16 residues long. Germline V gives CDR1 SGHNT, CDR2 YYREEE (reference sequence). V gave up 4 bases and J gave up 0 bases, with 17 bases separating them. CDR3 residues: CASSTAGRGPSYEQYF. The CDR3 DNA sequence: TGTGCCAGCAGCACGGCCGGGCGGGGGCCCTCCTACGAGCAGTACTTC.

This clone was seen a few times. The J gene is TRBJ2-7, the V gene TRBV5-4, with D possibly matching TRBD2 (6 bases). The CDR3 has 15 amino acids. Germline V gene data show CDR1 as SGHNT and CDR2 as YYREEE (reference sequence). The CDR3 DNA sequence: TGCGCCAGCAGCCAAGATCAACGGGAGCGGTACGAGCAGTACGTC. Encoded protein: CASSQDQRERYEQYV.

The J gene is TRBJ1-1, the V gene TRBV2, with a tentative D call TRBD1 (5 bases). Germline V gene data show CDR1 as SNHLY and CDR2 as FYNNEI. V was clipped by 4 bases and J by 0 bases, with 12 bases between them. The CDR3 totals 15 residues. CDR3 protein: CASSADSSMNTEAFF. The DNA of the CDR3 is TGTGCCAGCAGTGCCGACAGCTCTATGAACACTGAAGCTTTCTTT.